The entry below gives a single T cell receptor (beta chain) sequence along with its context. There are 11 residues in the CDR3. From germline, CDR1 is SEHNR and CDR2 FQNEAQ (reference sequence). V was pared by 5 bases and J by 3 bases, with 5 bases between. Each CDR3 protein is one row after TCRdb ran MiXCR on the PCR reads. The repertoire includes around 12,000 distinct CDR3 sequences, roughly half of them detected once, and about 15% sits in the top ten. The sample belongs to a study of tumor-infiltrating lymphocytes in oesophageal squamous cell carcinoma. The sequence was obtained from a male donor with esophageal squamous cell carcinoma. The sequencing sample was made of normal esophageal tissue next to the tumor. The gene calls are TRBV7-9 and TRBJ2-7; D perhaps matches TRBD2 (5 bases). The CDR3 protein is CASSGSYEQYF. The DNA of the CDR3 is TGTGCCAGCAGCGGGAGCTACGAGCAGTACTTC.